This entry lists 22 T cell receptor beta chains sequenced from one sample in a study of cytomegalovirus exposure and HLA in healthy donors. Researchers ran the PCR with 60 Vbeta and 13 Jbeta primers. Generated by immunoSEQ multiplex PCR, the TCRdb table keeps only in-frame clones and is missing some. Seen here are 90,000 to 120,000 clones, roughly 80% observed once, and the top ten hold 2% to 3%. The specimen sequenced was PBMCs. These receptors were collected from a man aged 25 to 40 in good health and CMV-seropositive.

The V call is TRBV6-5, the J call TRBJ1-6; D possibly corresponds to TRBD1 (6 bases). CDR3 length: 14 residues. Germline-derived CDR1 and CDR2 are MNHEY and SVGAGI. Trimming removed 6 bases from V and 8 bases from J, with 14 bases in between. The CDR3 bases are TGTGCCAGCAGACCTACCAACAGGGATTCACCCCTCCACTTT. It is translated as CASRPTNRDSPLHF.

The chain combines TRBV11-2 with TRBJ2-6; TRBD1 is a possible D gene (5 bases). The germline CDR1 and CDR2 sequences are SGHAT and FQNNGV. This CDR3 region has 18 residues. V was cut by 1 base and J by 4 bases, with 17 bases left in between. CDR3 in amino acids: CASSLGSQGFSGANVLTF. The CDR3 DNA sequence: TGTGCCAGCAGCTTAGGGTCCCAGGGCTTCTCCGGGGCCAACGTCCTGACTTTC.

The chain has TRBV30 and TRBJ2-1; 9 nucleotides agree with TRBD2. This CDR3 has 13 residues. CDR1 GTSNPN and CDR2 SVGIG come from the germline V gene (reference sequence). V lost 5 bases to trimming and J lost 5 bases; unmatched junction nucleotides: 4. DNA of the CDR3: TGTGCCTGGGGGGGACTAGCAGACAATGAGCAGTTCTTC. This gives the protein CAWGGLADNEQFF.

The table lists this clone with a few counts. The chain carries TRBV5-1 and TRBJ2-3; the D gene is possibly TRBD1 (5 bases). The CDR3 runs to 14 residues. V lost 0 bases and J 0 bases, leaving 5 bases between the germline ends. Per the germline V gene, CDR1 is SGHRS and CDR2 is YFSETQ. Here the CDR3 reads CASSLEGSTDTQYF. CDR3 nucleotides: TGCGCCAGCAGCTTGGAGGGGAGCACAGATACGCAGTATTTT.

The chain employs TRBV5-6 and TRBJ1-2; the D gene is possibly TRBD1 (5 bases). The CDR3 runs 15 residues. The V gene lost 5 bases and the J gene lost 7 bases, with 21 bases spanning the gap. CDR1 and CDR2 from the germline V gene are SGHDT and YYEEEE. The CDR3 region has the DNA TGTGCCAGCAGTCGGCCTGAGACGTTTAGGGGTGGCTACACCTTC. Amino acids: CASSRPETFRGGYTF.

The chain couples TRBV6-6 to TRBJ1-2, with 11 nucleotides matching TRBD1. V gave up 7 bases and J gave up 7 bases; unmatched junction bases: 8. CDR3 length equals 14 residues. CDR1 and CDR2 (germline): MNHNY, SVGAGI (reference sequence). The CDR3 region is CASIRTGGAFGYTF. The CDR3 nucleotides read TGTGCCAGCATCCGGACAGGGGGCGCCTTTGGCTACACCTTC.

The chain links TRBV9 to TRBJ2-2; 8 nucleotides agree with TRBD1. CDR3 size: 17 residues. Germline values: CDR1 SGDLS, CDR2 YYNGEE. The V segment lost 4 bases and the J segment 6 bases; nucleotides outside the gene matches: 14. The CDR3, as DNA: TGTGCCAGCAGCACACAGGGGGGAGGATTAGGATCCGGGGAGCTGTTTTTT. Translation gives CASSTQGGGLGSGELFF.

V gene TRBV19 combines with J gene TRBJ2-3; a weak D match, TRBD1 (6 bases). The CDR3 is 15 residues long. V was shortened by 2 bases and J by 3 bases, with 12 bases between the two germline ends. CDR1 LNHDA and CDR2 SQIVND come from the germline V gene (reference sequence). CDR3 bases: TGTGCCAGTAGTATACGCGGTACAGGGACAGATACGCAGTATTTT. This gives the protein CASSIRGTGTDTQYF.

The chain employs TRBV9 and TRBJ2-3; tentatively, D is TRBD2 (5 bases). Germline CDR1 and CDR2: SGDLS and YYNGEE. The CDR3 length is 18 residues. V was clipped by 4 bases and J by 4 bases, with 25 bases between them. DNA for the CDR3: TGTGCCAGCAGCCTGGCCTCTAGCCGTGTGATTTCTGCAGATACGCAGTATTTT. Its protein product is CASSLASSRVISADTQYF.

This chain connects TRBV21-1 to TRBJ2-7; no check of the table's D call, TRBD1, against the DNA was made. TRBV21-1 is shown as a pseudogene. The CDR3 totals 16 residues. As DNA, the CDR3 is TGTGCCACCTTACAGGGGGTCTTCGTTAATCTCTACGAGCAGTACTTC. It translates to CATLQGVFVNLYEQYF.

This clone came up a few times. The V call is TRBV6-1, the J call TRBJ2-5; TRBD2 matches 7 bases. Germline V CDR1 and CDR2: MNHNS, SASEGT. The J segment lost 2 bases and the V segment lost 2 bases, leaving 11 bases of the junction unmatched. The CDR3 consists of 17 residues. The CDR3 DNA reads as TGTGCCAGCAGTGAATGGAGGCGAGTGCGGGGGCAAGAGACCCAGTACTTC. It codes for CASSEWRRVRGQETQYF.

The chain couples TRBV12-5 to TRBJ2-1; 9 bases line up with TRBD1. The CDR3 consists of 14 residues. Germline V gene sequence: CDR1 LGHNT, CDR2 FRNRAP. V trimming: 6 bases; J trimming: 9 bases; junction bases outside the gene matches: 9. In nucleotides, the CDR3 is TGTGCTAGTGGGCCGGGGACAGGGCGGAGTGAGCAGTTCTTC. Its translation is CASGPGTGRSEQFF.

The rearrangement uses TRBV2 and TRBJ1-2, with 8 bases lining up with TRBD1. CDR1 is SNHLY, CDR2 FYNNEI, per germline. The trim removed 6 bases at V and 4 bases at J, leaving 7 bases unmatched. This CDR3 contains 14 residues. The CDR3 sequence is CASRADRGSYGYTF. For the CDR3, the DNA is TGTGCCAGCAGAGCCGACAGGGGATCCTATGGCTACACCTTC. Together with reference TRBV2 and TRBJ1-2, the CDR3 gives the full variable domain: EPEVTQTPSHQVTQMGQEVILRCVPISNHLYFYWYRQILGQKVEFLVSFYNNEISEKSEIFDDQFSVERPDGSNFTLKIRSTKLEDSAMYFCASRADRGSYGYTFGSGTRLTVV.

With respect to this clone: At one end, the junction sequence differs from germline, possibly due to a read error. The chain combines TRBV7-9 with TRBJ1-2; D call uncertain. The CDR3 length is 16 residues. Germline V lookup: CDR1 SEHNR, CDR2 FQNEAQ (reference sequence). The CDR3 loop is CSSSLGPTAPNYGYTF. The DNA of the CDR3 is TGTTCCAGCAGCTTAGGCCCAACTGCTCCTAACTATGGCTACACCTTC.

This chain links TRBV7-9 with TRBJ2-7, with 8 bases matching TRBD1. Per germline, CDR1 SEHNR and CDR2 FQNEAQ (reference sequence). This CDR3 comprises 11 residues. Losses at the gene ends were 8 bases for V and 6 bases for J; bases not matched to a gene: 3. CDR3: CASGGQGEQYF. DNA of the CDR3: TGTGCCAGCGGTGGACAGGGCGAGCAGTACTTC. The whole variable domain, filled in from reference TRBV7-9 and TRBJ2-7, reads DTGVSQNPRHKITKRGQNVTFRCDPISEHNRLYWYRQTLGQGPEFLTYFQNEAQLEKSRLLSDRFSAERPKGSFSTLEIQRTEQGDSAMYLCASGGQGEQYFGPGTRLTVT.

The chain carries TRBV6-5 and TRBJ1-1; D gene ambiguous. This CDR3 has 14 residues. Trimming took off 0 bases at V and 1 base at J, with 6 bases between the two ends. Germline V lookup: CDR1 MNHEY, CDR2 SVGAGI. CDR3 nucleotides: TGTGCCAGCAGTTACTCACGGGGGAACACTGAAGCTTTCTTT. Amino acids: CASSYSRGNTEAFF.

The rearrangement links TRBV6-5 to TRBJ1-1, with a tentative D call TRBD1 (5 bases). Germline CDR1 reads MNHEY; CDR2 reads SVGAGI. The CDR3 runs to 14 residues. V shed 7 bases and J shed 4 bases, with 16 bases lying between them. The CDR3 sequence is CASTPPGVSTEAFF. DNA for the CDR3: TGTGCCAGCACCCCCCCGGGGGTAAGCACTGAAGCTTTCTTT.

Written as DNA, the CDR3 is TGTGCCAGCAGCTTAGATCGGGGAAGCAGCACTGAAGCTTTCTTT. Protein sequence: CASSLDRGSSTEAFF. V gene TRBV7-6 combines with J gene TRBJ1-1; no firm D call. Germline V gives CDR1 SGHVS, CDR2 FNYEAQ. The V gene lost 1 base and the J gene lost 4 bases, with 13 bases spanning the gap. This CDR3 is built from 15 residues.

J is TRBJ2-3 and V is TRBV7-9, with D possibly TRBD1 on 8 matching bases. The length of the CDR3 is 14 residues. CDR1 and CDR2 (germline): SEHNR, FQNEAQ (reference sequence). Trimming stripped 5 bases from V and 8 bases from J, with 17 bases between. CDR3 region: CASSLRQGRATQYF. The CDR3 DNA reads TGTGCCAGCAGCCTCAGACAGGGGAGGGCTACGCAGTATTTT.

The chain has TRBV19 and TRBJ2-1, with TRBD2 identical over 13 bases. The CDR3 loop spans 15 amino acids. V gave up 6 bases and J gave up 6 bases; unmatched junction bases: 5. The germline V gene encodes CDR1 LNHDA and CDR2 SQIVND (reference sequence). As DNA, the CDR3 is TGTGCCAGTAGCACCGGGACTAGCGGGGTCAATGAGCAGTTCTTC. Its translation is CASSTGTSGVNEQFF. The entire variable domain, with the rest obtained from reference TRBV19 and TRBJ2-1, is as follows: DGGITQSPKYLFRKEGQNVTLSCEQNLNHDAMYWYRQDPGQGLRLIYYSQIVNDFQKGDIAEGYSVSREKKESFPLTVTSAQKNPTAFYLCASSTGTSGVNEQFFGPGTRLTVL.

The gene calls are TRBV7-9 and TRBJ1-4; D possibly corresponds to TRBD1 (6 bases). There are 16 residues in the CDR3. CDR1 and CDR2 from the germline V gene are SEHNR and FQNEAQ (reference sequence). The V and J ends lost 2 bases and 5 bases respectively, with 15 bases between them. CDR3 nucleotide sequence: TGTGCCAGCAGCTTATTGCGGGGGGCGCGGAATGAAAAACTGTTTTTT. Its translation is CASSLLRGARNEKLFF.

The rearrangement links TRBV30 to TRBJ2-3; the D gene could be TRBD1 or TRBD2 (5 bases each). Per the germline V gene, CDR1 is GTSNPN and CDR2 is SVGIG (reference sequence). V was trimmed by 8 bases and J by 6 bases, leaving 18 bases between them. This CDR3 has 13 amino acids. The CDR3, as DNA: TGTGCCGGGACCCAGGGCCCTGGGGATACGCAGTATTTT. This sequence encodes CAGTQGPGDTQYF.